Listed here are 19 T cell receptor beta chains from one sample, sequenced in a study of vaccination effects on CD4 cells after COVID-19. Subsequent to less than eleven days of culture, CD4+ T cells were isolated. Each participant received a vaccine that was either BNT162b2 or mRNA-1273, given as two doses. Profiled with immunoSEQ multiplex PCR; TCRdb holds only in-frame clones, not every one. Here the sample spans approximately 66,000 clones, 70% to 80% being singletons. Which antigens these TCRs recognize remains unknown. The material sequenced was CD4+ T cells from PBMCs cultured without peptide, taken after COVID-19 vaccination. The receptor set was obtained from a human donor who received a COVID-19 vaccine.

The J gene is TRBJ2-2, the V gene TRBV5-4; TRBD2 agrees at 11 bases. Germline CDR1 and CDR2: SGHNT and YYREEE (reference sequence). V trimming: 3 bases; J trimming: 6 bases; junction bases outside the gene matches: 4. CDR3 length equals 15 residues. CDR3 DNA: TGTGCCAGCAGCTCCATTAGCGGGGGGGCCGGGGAGCTGTTTTTT. Protein product: CASSSISGGAGELFF.

This sequence joins TRBV24-1 and TRBJ2-3; TRBD2 might be the D (6 bases). Germline lookup yields CDR1 KGHDR and CDR2 SFDVKD. The CDR3 has 15 amino acids. The V end was cut by 4 bases, the J end by 1 base, with 11 bases between. The CDR3 DNA reads TGTGCCACCAGTGACCCGGGGGTGGGCACAGATACGCAGTATTTT. It yields the protein CATSDPGVGTDTQYF.

For the CDR3, the DNA is TGCGCCAGCAGCGATCACAGGGGCGTAGAGACCCAGTACTTC. Its translation is CASSDHRGVETQYF. The chain employs TRBV5-1 and TRBJ2-5; 7 nucleotides agree with TRBD1. Looked up from germline, CDR1 is SGHRS and CDR2 is YFSETQ. This CDR3 comprises 14 residues. Losses at the gene ends were 4 bases for V and 4 bases for J; bases not matched to a gene: 7.

CDR3 nucleotides: TGTGCCAGCAGTCTGACTAGCGGAAGCACAGATACGCAGTATTTT. It encodes CASSLTSGSTDTQYF. V is TRBV6-4 and J is TRBJ2-3; 9 bases line up with TRBD2. The germline CDR1 and CDR2 sequences are MRHNA and SNTAGT. V lost 5 bases and J lost 0; bases outside the gene matches: 3. The CDR3 is 15 residues long.

This clone was detected only a few times. The chain employs TRBV13 and TRBJ1-1; D not resolved. CDR3 length equals 14 residues. Trimming took 2 bases from V and 0 from J, leaving 7 bases between them. Germline CDR1 reads PRHDT; CDR2 reads FYEKMQ (reference sequence). CDR3 protein: CASSLIEVNTEAFF. Written as DNA, the CDR3 is TGTGCCAGCAGCTTAATTGAGGTGAACACTGAAGCTTTCTTT.

J is TRBJ1-2 and V is TRBV18, with unresolved D. The CDR3 is made up of 14 amino acids. The germline V gene has CDR1 KGHSH and CDR2 LQKENI. The V gene lost 2 bases and the J gene lost 4 bases, with 11 bases spanning the gap. The CDR3, as DNA: TGTGCCAGCTCACCAACGGACGGGATCTATGGCTACACCTTC. Translating gives CASSPTDGIYGYTF.

The chain uses TRBV3-1 (or the pseudogene TRBV3-2) and TRBJ1-1, with TRBD1 matching 7 bases. Trimming cost V 7 bases and J 4 bases; bases outside gene matches: 12. The CDR3 runs 15 residues. CDR1 is LGHDT and CDR2 is YNNKEL in the germline V gene (reference sequence). DNA for the CDR3: TGTGCCAGCATCTCGCAAGACAGGGCCGGCACTGAAGCTTTCTTT. Encoded protein: CASISQDRAGTEAFF.

CDR3 nucleotide sequence: TGTGCCACAGGAGGACGCGGAAATCAGCCCCAGCATTTT. Translating gives CATGGRGNQPQHF. The chain has TRBV6-5 and TRBJ1-5, with D hard to call. Germline V gene lookup returns CDR1 MNHEY and CDR2 SVGAGI. The CDR3 is 13 amino acids. V was clipped by 10 bases and J by 4 bases, with 14 bases between them.

This clone was seen a single time. The chain uses TRBV6-2 or TRBV6-3 and TRBJ2-7; 7 nucleotides agree with TRBD2. Per germline, CDR1 MNHEY and CDR2 SVGEGT. Trimming at V came to 4 bases and at J to 7 bases, leaving 7 bases not matched to a gene. The CDR3 is 13 residues long. CDR3 sequence reads: CASSFGTTREQYV. Written as DNA, the CDR3 is TGTGCCAGCAGTTTTGGGACTACCAGGGAGCAGTACGTC.

The chain couples TRBV2 to TRBJ1-2, with TRBD1 matching 8 bases. Losses at the gene ends were 2 bases for V and 6 bases for J; bases not matched to a gene: 8. CDR1 SNHLY and CDR2 FYNNEI come from the germline V gene. This CDR3 comprises 15 residues. This CDR3 is CASSEFSGGWDGYTF. The CDR3 DNA reads TGTGCCAGCAGTGAATTCTCAGGGGGCTGGGATGGCTACACCTTC.

The chain combines TRBV30 with TRBJ1-2; D may be TRBD1 (5 bases). Per the germline V gene, CDR1 is GTSNPN and CDR2 is SVGIG (reference sequence). This CDR3 comprises 14 residues. Trimming removed 0 bases at V and 7 bases at J, with 15 bases between. CDR3 amino acids: CAWSVRDRRGGYTF. The DNA for the CDR3 is TGTGCCTGGAGTGTACGCGACCGAAGGGGTGGCTACACCTTC.

This chain connects TRBV19 to TRBJ2-2; D is undetermined. Germline V CDR1 and CDR2: LNHDA, SQIVND (reference sequence). The CDR3 sequence is 14 residues long. Trimming cost V 5 bases and J 3 bases, with 10 bases left between them. The CDR3 is CASSPRAHTGELFF. The CDR3, as DNA: TGTGCCAGTAGTCCCCGGGCCCACACCGGGGAGCTGTTTTTT.

This chain uses TRBV7-9 with TRBJ2-7; no definite D call. This CDR3 spans 13 amino acids. V lost 3 bases and J lost 5, with 11 bases in between. Germline V CDR1 and CDR2: SEHNR, FQNEAQ (reference sequence). The CDR3 protein is CASSFLSPHEQYV. In DNA form, the CDR3 reads TGTGCCAGCAGCTTTCTGAGCCCCCACGAGCAGTACGTC.

The rearrangement uses TRBV24-1 and TRBJ2-1; 13 positions match TRBD2. Germline V gives CDR1 KGHDR, CDR2 SFDVKD. The CDR3 has 16 amino acids. The junction had 4 bases not matched to a gene; V was cut back by 5 bases and J by 4 bases. The CDR3, as DNA: TGTGCCACCAGTGGCCTACTAGCGGGGGGGTACAATGAGCAGTTCTTC. Protein product: CATSGLLAGGYNEQFF.

This chain joins TRBV18 and TRBJ2-2, with 8 bases that match TRBD1. From germline, CDR1 is KGHSH and CDR2 LQKENI. CDR3 length equals 15 residues. V was clipped by 6 bases and J by 5 bases; unmatched bases: 8. The CDR3: CASSQGQGGTGELFF. Written as DNA, the CDR3 is TGTGCCAGCTCCCAAGGACAGGGCGGGACCGGGGAGCTGTTTTTT.

This chain uses TRBV5-8 with TRBJ2-1; D is perhaps TRBD2 (6 bases). The CDR3 totals 16 residues. Trimming removed 7 bases at V and 5 bases at J, with 22 bases between. Germline loops: CDR1 SGHTS, CDR2 YDEGEE. CDR3 sequence (DNA): TGTGCCAGCCCAAACCGGCCGGGGGACCTTGACAATGAGCAGTTCTTC. This codes for CASPNRPGDLDNEQFF.

The chain is built from TRBV7-2 and TRBJ2-1, with TRBD1 identical over 11 bases. CDR3 length: 16 residues. The V gene end was trimmed by 4 bases and the J gene end by 8 bases; junction bases not matched to a gene: 10. The germline V gene has CDR1 SGHTA and CDR2 FQGNSA. The chain's CDR3 is CASSSRRTGGSDEQFF. The CDR3 nucleotides are TGTGCCAGCAGCTCCCGTCGGACAGGGGGCTCCGATGAGCAGTTCTTC.

The chain has TRBV2 and TRBJ1-1; TRBD1 agrees at 8 bases. Germline V gene sequence: CDR1 SNHLY, CDR2 FYNNEI. J lost 1 base, V lost 6 bases, and 7 bases had no gene match. CDR3 length equals 15 residues. DNA for the CDR3: TGTGCCAGCAGAACTGGACAGGGAAAGAACACTGAAGCTTTCTTT. Its translation: CASRTGQGKNTEAFF.

The J gene is TRBJ2-6, the V gene TRBV21-1. TRBV21-1 is given as a pseudogene. The CDR3 length is 17 residues. CDR3 in amino acids: CASKLGQGRSGANVLTF. The CDR3 DNA is TGTGCCAGCAAACTAGGGCAGGGGAGGTCTGGGGCCAACGTCCTGACTTTC.